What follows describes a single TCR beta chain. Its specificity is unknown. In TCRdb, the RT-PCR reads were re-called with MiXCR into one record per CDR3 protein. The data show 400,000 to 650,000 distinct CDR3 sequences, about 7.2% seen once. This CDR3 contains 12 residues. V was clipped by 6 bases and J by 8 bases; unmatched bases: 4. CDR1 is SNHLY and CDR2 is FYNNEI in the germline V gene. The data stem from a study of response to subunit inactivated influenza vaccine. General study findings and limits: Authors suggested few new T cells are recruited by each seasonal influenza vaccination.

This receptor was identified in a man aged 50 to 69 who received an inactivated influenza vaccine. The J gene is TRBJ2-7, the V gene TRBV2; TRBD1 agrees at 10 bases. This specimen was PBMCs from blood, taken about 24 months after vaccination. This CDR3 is CASRLDRGQQYF. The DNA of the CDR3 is TGTGCCAGCAGACTTGACAGGGGGCAGCAGTACTTC.